Each of the 20 T cell receptor beta chains below was sequenced from the same sample in a study of cytomegalovirus exposure and HLA in healthy donors. Amplification used 60 Vbeta primers and 13 Jbeta primers. Repertoires were generated with immunoSEQ multiplex PCR, while TCRdb's copy carries only in-frame clones and drops some. The sample has about 180,000 clones; over 70% are singletons. Material for sequencing was PBMCs. The receptors stem from a male donor in good health and CMV-seronegative.

Of note for this clone: At one of its ends the junction is not consistent with the germline gene, which may arise from a read error. The chain uses TRBV18 and TRBJ2-7; 11 nucleotides line up with TRBD1. Looked up from germline, CDR1 is KGHSH and CDR2 is LQKENI. The CDR3 is 15 amino acids. CDR3 region: CASPPPGQGDLEQYF. CDR3 bases: TGTGCCAGCCCACCCCCGGGACAGGGGGATCTCGAGCAGTACTTC.

This clone was found once. The CDR3 DNA reads TGTGCCCTGGGGAGCTCCTATAATTCACCCCTCCACTTT. It yields the protein CALGSSYNSPLHF. The chain has TRBV30 and TRBJ1-6; D uncertain. There are 13 residues in the CDR3. Germline CDR1 GTSNPN, CDR2 SVGIG (reference sequence). Trimming shortened V by 8 bases and J by 0 bases, and 8 bases separated the two germline ends.

The genes are TRBV25-1 and TRBJ2-1, with 11 bases fitting TRBD2. With V trimmed by 6 bases and J by 7 bases, 8 bases remained unmatched. Looked up from germline, CDR1 is MGHDK and CDR2 is SYGVNS. This CDR3 is built from 15 residues. CDR3 region: CASSTGTSGPNEQFF. Written as DNA, the CDR3 is TGTGCCAGCAGCACCGGGACTAGCGGACCGAATGAGCAGTTCTTC.

The gene calls are TRBV15 and TRBJ1-2; weak D call: TRBD1 (6 bases). This CDR3 has 15 residues. V was clipped by 5 bases and J by 4 bases, with 17 bases between them. From germline, CDR1 is LNHNV and CDR2 YYDKDF (reference sequence). In DNA, the CDR3 is TGTGCCACCAGCGATGGAACCGGACAGCGCTATGGCTACACCTTC. It encodes CATSDGTGQRYGYTF.

This sequence joins TRBV7-6 and TRBJ2-5; 14 nucleotides agree with TRBD2. The J call may be wrong; the DNA end is better matched by TRBJ2-7. Germline CDR1 reads SGHVS; CDR2 reads FNYEAQ. The CDR3 length is 19 residues. The CDR3 reads CASSRNPGTSGGSSYEQYF. The CDR3 DNA reads TGTGCCAGCAGCCGAAACCCCGGGACTAGCGGGGGATCCTCCTACGAGCAGTACTTC.

The rearrangement uses TRBV2 and TRBJ1-5, with unresolved D. V shed 7 bases and J shed 3 bases, with 16 bases lying between them. The CDR3 covers 15 residues. Germline assignment: CDR1 SNHLY and CDR2 FYNNEI. The CDR3 nucleotides are TGTGCCAGCACTCCGCCCGACGGGAACAATCAGCCCCAGCATTTT. Protein product: CASTPPDGNNQPQHF.

This chain connects TRBV6-6 to TRBJ1-1; a weak D match, TRBD1 (6 bases). The CDR3 runs to 14 residues. CDR1 is MNHNY and CDR2 is SVGAGI in the germline V gene (reference sequence). V gave up 6 bases and J gave up 4 bases, with 15 bases separating them. CDR3 protein: CASSGSQGFTEAFF. Written as DNA, the CDR3 is TGTGCCAGCAGCGGTAGTCAGGGGTTCACTGAAGCTTTCTTT.

The DNA of the CDR3 is TGTGCCAGCAGCTTAGAAAGAGGGACCCAGTACTTC. This codes for CASSLERGTQYF. The chain has TRBV7-2 and TRBJ2-5; no definite D call. The germline gives CDR1 SGHTA, CDR2 FQGNSA. The CDR3 length is 12 residues. The V gene lost 1 base and the J gene lost 7 bases, with 7 bases spanning the gap.

This clone appeared a single time. This chain links TRBV15 with TRBJ1-1; 7 bases are a match to TRBD1. The CDR3 is made up of 13 amino acids. Germline values: CDR1 LNHNV, CDR2 YYDKDF (reference sequence). Germline trimming cut 6 bases from V and 1 base from J; bases unmatched to any gene: 2. This CDR3 reads CATRQGENTEAFF. CDR3 DNA sequence: TGTGCCACCAGGCAGGGGGAGAACACTGAAGCTTTCTTT. The variable domain in full, with the rest retrieved from reference TRBV15 and TRBJ1-1, is DAMVIQNPRYQVTQFGKPVTLSCSQTLNHNVMYWYQQKSSQAPKLLFHYYDKDFNNEADTPDNFQSRRPNTSFCFLDIRSPGLGDTAMYLCATRQGENTEAFFGQGTRLTVV.

V is TRBV25-1 and J is TRBJ2-1; TRBD2 agrees at 8 bases. The CDR3 contains 14 residues. Trimming removed 4 bases from V and 7 bases from J; junction bases left unmatched: 6. Germline V CDR1 and CDR2: MGHDK, SYGVNS. The CDR3 here is CASSASGGGNEQFF. CDR3 in DNA: TGTGCCAGCAGTGCCAGCGGGGGCGGGAATGAGCAGTTCTTC.

The chain couples TRBV5-5 to TRBJ2-5; a possible D gene is TRBD2 (6 bases). This CDR3 is built from 16 residues. Germline V gene sequence: CDR1 SGHKS, CDR2 YYEKEE (reference sequence). Trimming removed 0 bases at V and 4 bases at J, with 16 bases between. The CDR3 loop reads CASSLALRRAAETQYF. The CDR3 nucleotides read TGTGCCAGCAGCTTGGCCCTCAGGAGGGCGGCAGAGACCCAGTACTTC.

The gene calls are TRBV6-1 and TRBJ2-7; 8 bases map to TRBD1. Germline CDR1 MNHNS, CDR2 SASEGT. With 0 bases clipped from V and 7 bases from J, the junction kept 8 bases outside the gene matches. The CDR3 runs to 15 residues. CDR3 DNA: TGTGCCAGCAGTGAAGCGCGGACAGGGAGGACGGAGCAGTACTTC. Its protein product is CASSEARTGRTEQYF.

The chain combines TRBV7-8 with TRBJ1-5; D gene unclear. The V end was cut by 3 bases, the J end by 0 bases, with 6 bases between. This CDR3 spans 14 amino acids. The germline V gene encodes CDR1 SGHVS and CDR2 FQNEAQ. The CDR3 loop is CASSFLASNQPQHF. The DNA for the CDR3 is TGTGCCAGCAGCTTTTTGGCTAGCAATCAGCCCCAGCATTTT.

The genes are TRBV7-2 and TRBJ2-5; the D gene is possibly TRBD2 (5 bases). Per germline, CDR1 SGHTA and CDR2 FQGNSA. The CDR3 has 9 amino acids. With 11 bases removed from V and 4 bases from J, the gap between germline ends came to 5 bases. This chain's CDR3 is CAEGETQYF. The CDR3 nucleotides are TGTGCCGAGGGAGAGACCCAGTACTTC.

This rearrangement joins TRBV11-2 to TRBJ1-2; tentatively, D is TRBD1 (5 bases). Germline assignment: CDR1 SGHAT and CDR2 FQNNGV. The V end was cut by 3 bases, the J end by 4 bases, with 9 bases between. The CDR3 totals 13 residues. CDR3 sequence reads: CASSFQGSYGYTF. Here the CDR3 DNA reads TGTGCCAGCAGCTTCCAGGGATCCTATGGCTACACCTTC.

This chain links TRBV28 with TRBJ1-2; D unclear. The ends were cut back, 5 bases at V and 3 bases at J, with 7 bases in the middle. The germline gives CDR1 MDHEN, CDR2 SYDVKM. CDR3 size: 12 residues. CDR3 nucleotide sequence: TGTGCCAGCAGTACAGCAGACTATGGCTACACCTTC. It is translated as CASSTADYGYTF.

The V call is TRBV7-3, the J call TRBJ2-1; 9 nucleotides line up with TRBD1. The trim removed 4 bases at V and 6 bases at J, leaving 7 bases unmatched. Germline assignment: CDR1 SGHTA and CDR2 FQGTGA. This CDR3 contains 15 residues. The CDR3 sequence is CASSSNRGLSNEQFF. The DNA of the CDR3 is TGTGCCAGCAGCTCAAACAGGGGGCTGAGCAATGAGCAGTTCTTC.

This clone came up a few times. The chain uses TRBV9 and TRBJ1-2; D uncertain. The germline V gene has CDR1 SGDLS and CDR2 YYNGEE. Trimming stripped 4 bases from V and 13 bases from J, with 8 bases between. The CDR3 consists of 9 residues. The CDR3 DNA reads TGTGCCAGCAGCCCCCCTGTCACCTTC. This translates into CASSPPVTF.

V and J are TRBV11-1 and TRBJ2-3, with D unclear. CDR3 length: 13 residues. Germline V gene lookup returns CDR1 SGHAT and CDR2 FQDESV (reference sequence). The V and J ends lost 5 bases and 4 bases respectively, with 10 bases between them. CDR3 DNA sequence: TGTGCCAGCAGCCCCTACCACGCAGATACGCAGTATTTT. Amino acid sequence: CASSPYHADTQYF.

The table lists this clone with a few counts. V gene TRBV6-5 combines with J gene TRBJ2-1, with a weak D call TRBD2 (6 bases). The CDR3 is 13 residues long. The V and J ends lost 5 bases and 14 bases respectively, with 19 bases between them. The germline gives CDR1 MNHEY, CDR2 SVGAGI. DNA for the CDR3: TGTGCCAGCAGTCCTCTAGCGTCTCAAGGCGAGTTCTTC. The encoded protein is CASSPLASQGEFF.